This TCR beta chain was recorded in a study of post-analysis software for immune sequencing data. Unique molecular identifiers tagged the TCR beta cDNA libraries. One entry per CDR3 protein results from TCRdb running MiXCR on the PCR reads. The profile covers more than 500,000 distinct CDR3 sequences, with roughly 34% appearing a single time and 4.5% to 7.5% taken by the ten largest. To note about this clonotype: Its specificity is not known.

Findings and caveats of the study: Normalized Chao1 diversity was significantly reduced in patients versus controls.

This sequence was found in a girl aged 2-17 years with multiple sclerosis. The sample consisted of blood.

The CDR3 DNA reads TGTGCCAGCAGCCACCGGAAGAGCGATGGCTACACCTTC. It specifies CASSHRKSDGYTF. The J gene is TRBJ1-2, the V gene TRBV3-1, with D unclear. The ends were cut back, 3 bases at V and 6 bases at J, with 11 bases in the middle. The CDR3 is made up of 13 amino acids. Per germline, CDR1 LGHDT and CDR2 YNNKEL (reference sequence).